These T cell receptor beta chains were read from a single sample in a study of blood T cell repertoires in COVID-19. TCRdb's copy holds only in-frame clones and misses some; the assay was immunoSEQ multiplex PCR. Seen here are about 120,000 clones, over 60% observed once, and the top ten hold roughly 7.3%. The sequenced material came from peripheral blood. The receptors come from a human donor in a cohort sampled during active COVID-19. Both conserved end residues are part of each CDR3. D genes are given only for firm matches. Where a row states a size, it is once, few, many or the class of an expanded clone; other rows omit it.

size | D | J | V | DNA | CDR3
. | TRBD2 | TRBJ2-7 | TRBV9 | TGTGCCAGTGCCGGGAGGAACTCCTACGAGCAGTACTTC | CASAGRNSYEQYF
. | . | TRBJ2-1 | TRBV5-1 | TGCGCCAGGAGTTGGAGGCATGAGCAGTTCTTC | CARSWRHEQFF
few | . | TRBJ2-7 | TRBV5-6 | TGTGCCAGCAGTTCTGGTCCAGACTCCTACGAGCAGTACTTC | CASSSGPDSYEQYF
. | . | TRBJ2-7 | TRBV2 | TGTGCCAGCAGTGAATCTACCAGGGGCCACGAGCAGTACTTC | CASSESTRGHEQYF
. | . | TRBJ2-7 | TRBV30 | TGTGCCTACCTGGCGGAAGGCACCTACGAGCAGTACTTC | CAYLAEGTYEQYF
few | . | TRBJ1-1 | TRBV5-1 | TGCGCCAGCAGCTTGGCAGGAAACACTGAAGCTTTCTTT | CASSLAGNTEAFF
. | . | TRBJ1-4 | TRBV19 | TGTGCCACCCAGGGGAGAGCAACTAATGAAAAACTGTTTTTT | CATQGRATNEKLFF
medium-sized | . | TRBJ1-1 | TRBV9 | TGTGCCAGCAGCGTCGCCGGAGAGAACACTGAAGCTTTCTTT | CASSVAGENTEAFF
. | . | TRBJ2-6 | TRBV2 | TGTGCCAGCAGTCGACTGATTGGGGCCAACGTCCTGACTTTC | CASSRLIGANVLTF
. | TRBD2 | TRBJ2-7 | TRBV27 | TGTGCCAGCAGTTTATCCGGCGGGGGGGCCTATTACGAGCAGTACTTC | CASSLSGGGAYYEQYF
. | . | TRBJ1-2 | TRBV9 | TGTGCCAGCAGCCCCCAGTGGGGTGTCGGGGGTGGTGGCTACACCTTC | CASSPQWGVGGGGYTF
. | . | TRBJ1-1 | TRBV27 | TGTGCCAGCAACCCGGCGGGCTCTGTCACTGAAGCTTTCTTT | CASNPAGSVTEAFF
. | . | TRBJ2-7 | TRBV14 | TGTGCCAGCAGCCGCGCACTACCGAATCCTGCACACGAGCAGTACTTC | CASSRALPNPAHEQYF
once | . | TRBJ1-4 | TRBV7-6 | TGTGCCAGCAGCTTAGTTTCCGGGGGAGGCGAAAAACTGTTTTTT | CASSLVSGGGEKLFF
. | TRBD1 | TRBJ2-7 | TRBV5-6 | TGTGCCAGCAGCTTTGGGACAGGGGGTAGGGTGTACGAGCAGTACTTC | CASSFGTGGRVYEQYF
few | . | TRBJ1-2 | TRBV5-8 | TGTGCCAGCAGCCAACAGGGCGACTATGGCTACACCTTC | CASSQQGDYGYTF
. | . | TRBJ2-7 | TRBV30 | TGTGCCTGGAGTGACAGGTTTGAGCAGTACTTC | CAWSDRFEQYF
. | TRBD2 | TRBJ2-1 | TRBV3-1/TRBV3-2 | TGTGCCAGCAGCCCACTTCCCTCGCGGGGGGGCAATGAGCAGTTCTTC | CASSPLPSRGGNEQFF
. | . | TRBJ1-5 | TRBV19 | TGTGCCAGTAGTATCTCCCCGGGGTATCAGCCCCAGCATTTT | CASSISPGYQPQHF
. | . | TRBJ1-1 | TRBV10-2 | TGCGCCAGCAGTGGGGGGGACCTAGGGAACACTGAAGCTTTCTTT | CASSGGDLGNTEAFF
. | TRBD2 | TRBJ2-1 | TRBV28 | TGTGCCAGCAGTTACCCCCCCCTAGCGGGAGGGCCAAATGAGCAGTTCTTC | CASSYPPLAGGPNEQFF
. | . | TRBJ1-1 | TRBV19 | TGTGCCAGTAGTATCAGGGTCGACACTGAAGCTTTCTTT | CASSIRVDTEAFF
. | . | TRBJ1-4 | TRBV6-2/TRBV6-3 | TGTGCCAGCAGCAAGACTTTAAATGAAAAACTGTTTTTT | CASSKTLNEKLFF
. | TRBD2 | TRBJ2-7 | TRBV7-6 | TGTGCCAGCAGCTTAGAGGGAGGGCCTAGCGAGCAGTACTTC | CASSLEGGPSEQYF
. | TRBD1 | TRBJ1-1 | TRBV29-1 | TGCAGCGTTGAACCCAACAGGGGTAGGGGCACTGAAGCTTTCTTT | CSVEPNRGRGTEAFF
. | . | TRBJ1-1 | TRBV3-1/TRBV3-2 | TGTGCCAGCAGCCTCGGGACGGACTACGAAGCTTTCTTT | CASSLGTDYEAFF
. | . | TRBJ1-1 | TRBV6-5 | TGTGCCAGCAGCACAGGGATGGCTGAAGCTTTCTTT | CASSTGMAEAFF
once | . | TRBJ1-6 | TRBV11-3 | TGTGCCAGCAGCTTAGAAGGCAAACTAAATTCACCCCTCCACTTT | CASSLEGKLNSPLHF
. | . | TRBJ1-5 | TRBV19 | TGTGCCAGTAGTACTAGAGACAGGAGCGATCAGCCCCAGCATTTT | CASSTRDRSDQPQHF
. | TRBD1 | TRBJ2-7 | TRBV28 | TGTGCCAGCAGTCCGCGCCGAGGGACAGGGGCCGAGCAGTACTTC | CASSPRRGTGAEQYF
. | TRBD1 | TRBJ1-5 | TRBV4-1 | TGCGCCAGCAGCCAGGGTTGGACAGGGGGGATGGTGCCCCAGCATTTT | CASSQGWTGGMVPQHF
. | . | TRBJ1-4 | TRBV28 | TGTGCCAGCAGTTTTGCGAATGAAAAACTGTTTTTT | CASSFANEKLFF
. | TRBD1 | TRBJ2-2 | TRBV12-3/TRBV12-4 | TGTGCCAGCAGTTTCAGGGGGTCCGGGGAGCTGTTTTTT | CASSFRGSGELFF
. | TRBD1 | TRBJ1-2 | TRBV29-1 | TGCAGCGTACACAGGGGTGGCTACACCTTC | CSVHRGGYTF